This T cell receptor beta chain was recovered during a study of T cells in Graves' hyperthyroidism and ophthalmopathy. Investigators excluded patients with uncontrolled infection, other autoimmune disease, pregnancy or lactation. RNA transcripts provided the source from which TCR beta CDR3 regions were amplified. TCR CDR3 underwent first-round RT-PCR with the HTBI primer set. TCRdb re-analysed the multiplex PCR reads in MiXCR, keeping a single row per CDR3 protein. Altogether around 340,000 distinct CDR3 sequences are present, 15% to 20% being singletons, with the ten largest covering around a third. The length of the CDR3 is 17 residues. Deletions cut 3 bases from V and 4 bases from J, with 22 bases between. Germline V CDR1 and CDR2: SGHRS, YFSETQ. This clonotype was recorded at least ten times.

V gene TRBV5-1 combines with J gene TRBJ1-1; D may be TRBD1 (6 bases). The sample comprised blood. The TCR was taken from a woman between 25 and 40 years old with Graves' hyperthyroidism that later progressed to Graves' ophthalmopathy. The chain's CDR3 is CASSSKGTFMSGTEAFF. The CDR3 region has the DNA TGCGCCAGCAGCTCCAAAGGGACATTTATGAGTGGCACTGAAGCTTTCTTT.